The 30 T cell receptor beta chains below come from one sample, sequenced in a study of blood T cell repertoires in COVID-19. Only in-frame clones appear in the TCRdb table, and some are missing; sequencing was by immunoSEQ multiplex PCR. The sample has 70,000 to 75,000 clones; about 88% are singletons. Sequencing was performed on peripheral blood. The source is a human donor in a cohort sampled during active COVID-19.

The chain recombines TRBV5-4 with TRBJ2-2; 10 nucleotides line up with TRBD1. Germline CDR1 SGHNT, CDR2 YYREEE (reference sequence). The length of the CDR3 is 15 residues. With 4 bases clipped from V and 7 bases from J, the junction kept 7 bases outside the gene matches. The CDR3 reads CASSPRQGASGELFF. The CDR3, as DNA: TGTGCCAGCAGCCCGAGACAGGGGGCGAGCGGGGAGCTGTTTTTT.

This clone was observed once. V usage is TRBV12-3 or TRBV12-4 and J usage is TRBJ2-3, with a tentative D call TRBD2 (5 bases). V was trimmed by 6 bases and J by 6 bases, leaving 10 bases between them. This CDR3 has 12 amino acids. CDR3 amino acids: CASSWELDTQYF. For the CDR3, the DNA is TGTGCCAGCAGCTGGGAGTTGGATACGCAGTATTTT.

V and J are TRBV3-1 (or the pseudogene TRBV3-2) and TRBJ2-7; 8 bases match TRBD2. In germline, CDR1 is LGHDT, CDR2 YNNKEL (reference sequence). This CDR3 region has 15 residues. The V gene end was trimmed by 3 bases and the J gene end by 6 bases; junction bases not matched to a gene: 10. As DNA, the CDR3 is TGTGCCAGCAGCCAGGGGCGCCAGCGGGAGTTCGAGCAGTACTTC. Amino acids: CASSQGRQREFEQYF.

This clone was counted once. The CDR3: CASSLGQNTGELFF. CDR3 nucleotides: TGTGCCAGCAGCTTAGGACAGAACACCGGGGAGCTGTTTTTT. This chain uses TRBV5-8 with TRBJ2-2; D might be TRBD1 (5 bases). The CDR3 has 14 amino acids. The germline V gene encodes CDR1 SGHTS and CDR2 YDEGEE. The V end was cut by 2 bases, the J end by 1 base, with 6 bases between. Using reference TRBV5-8 and TRBJ2-2 for the parts outside the CDR3, the full variable domain is EAGVTQSPTHLIKTRGQQATLRCSPISGHTSVYWYQQALGLGLQFLLWYDEGEERNRGNFPPRFSGRQFPNYSSELNVNALELEDSALYLCASSLGQNTGELFFGEGSRLTVL.

The J gene is TRBJ2-2, the V gene TRBV5-6; 7 nucleotides agree with TRBD1. CDR3 length: 15 residues. The germline gives CDR1 SGHDT, CDR2 YYEEEE. The V segment lost 4 bases and the J segment 0 bases; nucleotides outside the gene matches: 3. The CDR3 nucleotides are TGTGCCAGCAGCAGGACAGGAGCGAACACCGGGGAGCTGTTTTTT. The encoded protein is CASSRTGANTGELFF.

This clone was detected once. The chain combines TRBV28 with TRBJ1-2; 8 nucleotides line up with TRBD1. This CDR3 spans 14 amino acids. The V segment lost 6 bases and the J segment 2 bases; nucleotides outside the gene matches: 5. In germline, CDR1 is MDHEN, CDR2 SYDVKM. The CDR3 loop is CASRGQAPNYGYTF. Written as DNA, the CDR3 is TGTGCCAGCAGGGGACAGGCACCCAACTATGGCTACACCTTC.

The J gene is TRBJ2-1, the V gene TRBV27, with TRBD2 as a possible D gene (6 bases). Between the trimmed V and J ends, which lost 5 bases and 1 base, there was a span of 15 bases. The CDR3 has 16 residues. Germline V CDR1 and CDR2: MNHEY, SMNVEV (reference sequence). CDR3 DNA sequence: TGTGCCAGCAGTCGACCAATAGGGAGGTCCTACAATGAGCAGTTCTTC. Its protein product is CASSRPIGRSYNEQFF.

This rearrangement joins TRBV9 to TRBJ1-6, with 7 nucleotides matching TRBD1. This CDR3 contains 16 residues. The junction had 9 bases not matched to a gene; V was cut back by 4 bases and J by 5 bases. CDR1 and CDR2 (germline): SGDLS, YYNGEE. The CDR3 loop is CASSPGGGQNNSPLHF. The CDR3, as DNA: TGTGCCAGCAGCCCCGGGGGGGGACAGAATAATTCACCCCTCCACTTT. Full variable domain (remainder filled in from reference TRBV9 and TRBJ1-6): DSGVTQTPKHLITATGQRVTLRCSPRSGDLSVYWYQQSLDQGLQFLIQYYNGEERAKGNILERFSAQQFPDLHSELNLSSLELGDSALYFCASSPGGGQNNSPLHFGNGTRLTVT.

This rearrangement joins TRBV6-5 to TRBJ2-1, with D tentatively TRBD2 (5 bases). CDR1 and CDR2 from the germline V gene are MNHEY and SVGAGI. V dropped 2 bases and J dropped 9 bases, with 17 bases sitting between them. The CDR3 runs 15 residues. DNA for the CDR3: TGTGCCAGCAGTTACGTCGCTCAGCGGCGGGTTGAGCAGTTCTTC. This codes for CASSYVAQRRVEQFF.

The gene calls are TRBV18 and TRBJ2-7; weak D call: TRBD1 (6 bases). This CDR3 is built from 15 residues. V lost 4 bases, J lost 2 bases, and 15 bases lay in between. Germline V gene sequence: CDR1 KGHSH, CDR2 LQKENI. This CDR3 is CASSLTGTPTYEQYF. Here the CDR3 DNA reads TGTGCCAGCTCACTGACCGGGACACCTACCTACGAGCAGTACTTC.

The genes are TRBV18 and TRBJ1-6; 7 bases match TRBD1. Unmatched junction bases numbered 2, after V lost 2 bases and J lost 7 bases. Germline V CDR1 and CDR2: KGHSH, LQKENI. CDR3 length: 14 residues. CDR3 nucleotides: TGTGCCAGCTCACCAGGGACAGCAAATTCACCCCTCCACTTT. It yields the protein CASSPGTANSPLHF.

This chain uses TRBV4-3 with TRBJ2-1; 8 bases agree with TRBD2. Losses at the gene ends were 0 bases for V and 4 bases for J; bases not matched to a gene: 20. There are 21 residues in the CDR3. Germline-derived CDR1 and CDR2 are LGHNA and YSLEER. CDR3 in amino acids: CASSQDASPIGRGLGYNEQFF. DNA for the CDR3: TGCGCCAGCAGCCAAGATGCCTCCCCGATCGGGAGGGGTTTGGGGTACAATGAGCAGTTCTTC.

The V gene is TRBV5-1, the J gene TRBJ2-7; 10 bases map to TRBD1. The CDR3 covers 15 residues. Looked up from germline, CDR1 is SGHRS and CDR2 is YFSETQ. The ends lost 4 bases at V and 3 bases at J; junction bases unmatched: 7. The CDR3 bases are TGCGCCAGCAGCGACCGACAGGGGGCTTTCTACGAGCAGTACTTC. It codes for CASSDRQGAFYEQYF.

The chain uses TRBV4-1 and TRBJ1-1; 8 nucleotides match TRBD1. This CDR3 is 13 amino acids long. Trimming at V came to 1 base and at J to 10 bases, leaving 5 bases not matched to a gene. Germline V gene lookup returns CDR1 MGHRA and CDR2 YSYEKL. The CDR3 loop is CASSQAGGRRAFF. The CDR3 DNA follows: TGCGCCAGCAGCCAAGCAGGGGGCCGACGAGCTTTCTTT.

The chain employs TRBV2 and TRBJ2-2; no clear D gene. Germline CDR1 is SNHLY and CDR2 is FYNNEI. Deletions cut 5 bases from V and 1 base from J, with 8 bases between. The CDR3 consists of 14 residues. The CDR3 spells CASSYEKNTGELFF. The CDR3 nucleotides are TGTGCCAGCAGTTACGAGAAGAACACCGGGGAGCTGTTTTTT.

The chain links TRBV28 to TRBJ2-3, with D tentatively TRBD1 (5 bases). CDR1 MDHEN and CDR2 SYDVKM come from the germline V gene. Trimming shortened V by 7 bases and J by 3 bases, and 11 bases separated the two germline ends. The CDR3 has 13 residues. The CDR3 DNA follows: TGTGCCAGCATTAGGACAACAACAGATACGCAGTATTTT. It translates to CASIRTTTDTQYF.

The J gene is TRBJ2-2, the V gene TRBV15; weak D call: TRBD1 (6 bases). The CDR3 totals 18 residues. Germline-derived CDR1 and CDR2 are LNHNV and YYDKDF (reference sequence). The V gene lost 0 bases and the J gene lost 3 bases, with 17 bases spanning the gap. CDR3: CATSRDRKTGWDTGELFF. Here the CDR3 DNA reads TGTGCCACCAGCAGAGATCGGAAGACAGGATGGGACACCGGGGAGCTGTTTTTT.

Written as DNA, the CDR3 is TGTGCCAGCAGCGTTACCTACACCGGAGGCGGCGATACGCAGTATTTT. It specifies CASSVTYTGGGDTQYF. The chain carries TRBV9 and TRBJ2-3, with a possible D match to TRBD2 (5 bases). The CDR3 extends over 16 amino acids. Trimming took 2 bases from V and 6 from J, leaving 19 bases between them. Per germline, CDR1 SGDLS and CDR2 YYNGEE.

V is TRBV6-5 and J is TRBJ1-2, with 7 bases matching TRBD1. The CDR3 length is 13 residues. V dropped 0 bases and J dropped 8; count of bases not matched to a gene: 3. Germline V lookup: CDR1 MNHEY, CDR2 SVGAGI. CDR3 in DNA: TGTGCCAGCAGTTACTCGACAGGGCAAGGCTACACCTTC. Its translation is CASSYSTGQGYTF.

CDR3 in DNA: TGTGCCAGCAGTTTGGGGCAGGGCCGTCAGCCCCAGCATTTT. Its translation: CASSLGQGRQPQHF. The rearrangement links TRBV28 to TRBJ1-5, with TRBD1 as a possible D gene (5 bases). Trimming removed 3 bases from V and 6 bases from J, with 12 bases in between. The CDR3 extends over 14 amino acids. Germline loops: CDR1 MDHEN, CDR2 SYDVKM.

This clone was seen once. This rearrangement joins TRBV4-1 to TRBJ2-1; D is perhaps TRBD2 (6 bases). CDR1 is MGHRA, CDR2 YSYEKL, per germline. The germline V and J ends were trimmed by 4 bases and 1 base, with 11 bases remaining between them. There are 15 residues in the CDR3. The CDR3 coding sequence is TGCGCCAGCAGCCTACTAGCTGTATCCTACAATGAGCAGTTCTTC. It specifies CASSLLAVSYNEQFF.

The chain carries TRBV27 and TRBJ1-1, with D perhaps TRBD1 (5 bases). Trimming left V 2 bases short and J 5 bases short, with 9 bases between. The CDR3 length is 13 residues. Per the germline V gene, CDR1 is MNHEY and CDR2 is SMNVEV (reference sequence). CDR3 region: CASSLGARTEAFF. Written as DNA, the CDR3 is TGTGCCAGCAGTTTAGGGGCTAGGACTGAAGCTTTCTTT.

This clone was seen once. This chain connects TRBV24-1 to TRBJ1-2, with D perhaps TRBD1 (5 bases). CDR1 is KGHDR and CDR2 is SFDVKD in the germline V gene. V was shortened by 4 bases and J by 4 bases, with 9 bases between the two germline ends. The length of the CDR3 is 13 residues. The CDR3 bases are TGTGCCACCAGTGACCAGGGCAGCTATGGCTACACCTTC. It translates to CATSDQGSYGYTF.

This clone was seen only a few times. This chain joins TRBV7-9 and TRBJ2-5, with 14 nucleotides matching TRBD2. The V gene's germline CDR1 is SEHNR and CDR2 FQNEAQ (reference sequence). The CDR3 runs 16 residues. The V segment lost 5 bases and the J segment 5 bases; nucleotides outside the gene matches: 7. This CDR3 is CASSTTSGRAWETQYF. CDR3 DNA sequence: TGTGCCAGCAGCACGACTAGCGGGAGGGCCTGGGAGACCCAGTACTTC.

The rearrangement uses TRBV13 and TRBJ1-1; D is uncertain. Germline CDR1 and CDR2: PRHDT and FYEKMQ (reference sequence). V gave up 4 bases and J gave up 4 bases, with 10 bases separating them. The CDR3 consists of 13 residues. CDR3 loop: CASSSPGGTEAFF. The CDR3 DNA reads as TGTGCCAGCAGCTCCCCAGGAGGCACTGAAGCTTTCTTT.

The chain employs TRBV30 and TRBJ2-7; 7 nucleotides line up with TRBD1. Trimming cost V 7 bases and J 0 bases; bases outside gene matches: 6. This CDR3 spans 13 amino acids. From germline, CDR1 is GTSNPN and CDR2 SVGIG (reference sequence). The CDR3, as DNA: TGTGCCTACTTGGACAGGTCCTCCTACGAGCAGTACTTC. The encoded protein is CAYLDRSSYEQYF.

The J gene is TRBJ2-1, the V gene TRBV29-1, with D perhaps TRBD2 (5 bases). This CDR3 has 12 amino acids. From germline, CDR1 is SQVTM and CDR2 ANQGSEA. Between the trimmed V and J ends, which lost 4 bases and 3 bases, there was a span of 7 bases. Written as DNA, the CDR3 is TGCAGCGTTGTGGGAGTCTACAATGAGCAGTTCTTC. Encoded protein: CSVVGVYNEQFF.

This clone was observed a single time. The chain carries TRBV4-2 and TRBJ2-1; D call uncertain. Looked up from germline, CDR1 is LGHNA and CDR2 is YNFKEQ. The V gene lost 10 bases and the J gene lost 3 bases, with 16 bases spanning the gap. The CDR3 covers 14 residues. CDR3 DNA: TGTGCCACCCGAGGTGGTGAATTCTACAATGAGCAGTTCTTC. Its protein is CATRGGEFYNEQFF.

V and J are TRBV7-2 and TRBJ1-2, with a tentative D call TRBD1 (6 bases). CDR1 and CDR2 (germline): SGHTA, FQGNSA. The CDR3 contains 17 residues. V lost 1 base and J lost 0, with 15 bases in between. The DNA of the CDR3 is TGTGCCAGCAGCTTAGTAGGGGGTACAGTTACTAACTATGGCTACACCTTC. This translates into CASSLVGGTVTNYGYTF.

J is TRBJ2-5 and V is TRBV28; possible D gene TRBD2, 5 bases. The CDR3 covers 13 residues. Per germline, CDR1 MDHEN and CDR2 SYDVKM. The ends were cut back, 8 bases at V and 5 bases at J, with 15 bases in the middle. The CDR3 reads CASGYSSRETQYF. In DNA, the CDR3 is TGTGCCAGCGGATACTCTAGCCGGGAGACCCAGTACTTC.